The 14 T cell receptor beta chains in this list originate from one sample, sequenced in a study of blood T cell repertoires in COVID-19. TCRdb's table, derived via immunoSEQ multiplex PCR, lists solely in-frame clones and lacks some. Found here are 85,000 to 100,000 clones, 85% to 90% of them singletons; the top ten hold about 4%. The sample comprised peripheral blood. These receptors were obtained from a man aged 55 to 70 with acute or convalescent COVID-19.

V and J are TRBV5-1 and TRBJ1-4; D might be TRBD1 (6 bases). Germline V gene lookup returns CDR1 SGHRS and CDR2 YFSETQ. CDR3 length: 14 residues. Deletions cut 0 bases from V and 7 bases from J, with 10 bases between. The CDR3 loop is CASSLGQGREKLFF. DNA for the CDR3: TGCGCCAGCAGCTTGGGTCAGGGGCGTGAAAAACTGTTTTTT.

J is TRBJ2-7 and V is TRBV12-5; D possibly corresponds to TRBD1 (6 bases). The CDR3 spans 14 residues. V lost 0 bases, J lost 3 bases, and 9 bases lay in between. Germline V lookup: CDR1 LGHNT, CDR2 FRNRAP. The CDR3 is CASGLVKGHYEQYF. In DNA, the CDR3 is TGTGCTAGTGGTTTGGTAAAGGGACACTACGAGCAGTACTTC.

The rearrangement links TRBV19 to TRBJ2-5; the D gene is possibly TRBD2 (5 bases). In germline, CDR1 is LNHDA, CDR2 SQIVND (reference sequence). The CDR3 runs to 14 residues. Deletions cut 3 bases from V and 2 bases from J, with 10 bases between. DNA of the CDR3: TGTGCCAGTAGTATCTATCGGGAACAAGAGACCCAGTACTTC. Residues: CASSIYREQETQYF.

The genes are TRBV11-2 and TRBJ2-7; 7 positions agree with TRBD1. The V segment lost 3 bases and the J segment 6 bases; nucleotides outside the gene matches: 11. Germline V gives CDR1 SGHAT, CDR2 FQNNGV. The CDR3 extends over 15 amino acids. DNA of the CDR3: TGTGCCAGCAGCTTTCTCAGGGGGAAGGGTCGCGAGCAGTACTTC. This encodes CASSFLRGKGREQYF.

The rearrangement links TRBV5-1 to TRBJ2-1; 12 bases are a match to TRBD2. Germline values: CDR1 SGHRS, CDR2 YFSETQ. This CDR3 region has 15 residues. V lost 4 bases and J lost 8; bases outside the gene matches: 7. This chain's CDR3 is CASSNLAGGQDEQFF. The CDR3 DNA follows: TGCGCCAGCAGCAATCTAGCGGGAGGGCAGGATGAGCAGTTCTTC.

CDR3 nucleotide sequence: TGTGCCTGGAGAAACCCCGCCCGTCAGGGCCGTGTAGCTTTCTTT. Translation gives CAWRNPARQGRVAFF. V usage is TRBV30 and J usage is TRBJ1-1; a weak D match, TRBD1 (5 bases). There are 15 residues in the CDR3. V was pared by 3 bases and J by 10 bases, with 24 bases between. The V gene's germline CDR1 is GTSNPN and CDR2 SVGIG (reference sequence).

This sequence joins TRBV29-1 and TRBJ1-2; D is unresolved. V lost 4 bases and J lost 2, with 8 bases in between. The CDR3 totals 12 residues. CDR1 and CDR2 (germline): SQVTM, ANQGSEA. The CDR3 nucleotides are TGCAGCGTTGTAACAGAAAACTATGGCTACACCTTC. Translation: CSVVTENYGYTF.

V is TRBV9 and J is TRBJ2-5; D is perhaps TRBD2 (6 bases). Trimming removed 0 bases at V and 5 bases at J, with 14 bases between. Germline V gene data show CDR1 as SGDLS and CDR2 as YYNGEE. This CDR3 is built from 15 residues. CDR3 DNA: TGTGCCAGCAGCGTAGAGGGTGGGACTTGGGAGACCCAGTACTTC. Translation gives CASSVEGGTWETQYF. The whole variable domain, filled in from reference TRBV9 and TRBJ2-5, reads DSGVTQTPKHLITATGQRVTLRCSPRSGDLSVYWYQQSLDQGLQFLIQYYNGEERAKGNILERFSAQQFPDLHSELNLSSLELGDSALYFCASSVEGGTWETQYFGPGTRLLVL.

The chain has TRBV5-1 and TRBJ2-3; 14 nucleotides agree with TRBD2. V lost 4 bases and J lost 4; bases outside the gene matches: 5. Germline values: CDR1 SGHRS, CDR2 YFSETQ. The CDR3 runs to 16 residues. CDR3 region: CASSPGLAGGPDTQYF. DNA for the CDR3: TGCGCCAGCAGCCCCGGACTAGCGGGAGGACCAGATACGCAGTATTTT.

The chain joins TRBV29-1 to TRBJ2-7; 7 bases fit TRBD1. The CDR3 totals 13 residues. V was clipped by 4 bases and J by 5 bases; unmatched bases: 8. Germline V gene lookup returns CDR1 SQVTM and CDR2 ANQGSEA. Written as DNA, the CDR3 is TGCAGCGTTGCGTCTGTTCAGGGGGACGAGCAGTACTTC. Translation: CSVASVQGDEQYF.

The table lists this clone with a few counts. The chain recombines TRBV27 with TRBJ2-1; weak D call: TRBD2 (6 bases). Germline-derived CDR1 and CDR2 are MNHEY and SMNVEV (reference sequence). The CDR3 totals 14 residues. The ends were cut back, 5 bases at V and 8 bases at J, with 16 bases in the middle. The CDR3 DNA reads TGTGCCAGCAGTATTCGGGACTCCAGAGATGAGCAGTTCTTC. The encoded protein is CASSIRDSRDEQFF.

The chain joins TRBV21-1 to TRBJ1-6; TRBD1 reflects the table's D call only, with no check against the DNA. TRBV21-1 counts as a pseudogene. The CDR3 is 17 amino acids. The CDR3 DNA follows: TGTGCCAGCAGCAAAGTGAGGGGGACAGGGGCAATTTCACCCCTCCACTTT. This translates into CASSKVRGTGAISPLHF.

CDR3 sequence: CASSKTNEQFF. For the CDR3, the DNA is TGTGCCAGCAGCAAAACAAATGAGCAGTTCTTC. J is TRBJ2-1 and V is TRBV3-1 (or the pseudogene TRBV3-2); no definite D call. The CDR3 has 11 residues. The germline gives CDR1 LGHDT, CDR2 YNNKEL (reference sequence). V was shortened by 5 bases and J by 7 bases, with 6 bases between the two germline ends.

CDR3 in DNA: TGTGCCAGCAGCCAAGATGGGGGGTCCAACTATGGCTACACCTTC. Its translation: CASSQDGGSNYGYTF. The chain uses TRBV14 and TRBJ1-2; TRBD1 might be the D (5 bases). V lost 0 bases and J lost 2, with 10 bases in between. The CDR3 is 15 residues long. Germline V gene sequence: CDR1 SGHDN, CDR2 FVKESK. Supplemented by reference TRBV14 and TRBJ1-2, the full variable domain reads EAGVTQFPSHSVIEKGQTVTLRCDPISGHDNLYWYRRVMGKEIKFLLHFVKESKQDESGMPNNRFLAERTGGTYSTLKVQPAELEDSGVYFCASSQDGGSNYGYTFGSGTRLTVV.